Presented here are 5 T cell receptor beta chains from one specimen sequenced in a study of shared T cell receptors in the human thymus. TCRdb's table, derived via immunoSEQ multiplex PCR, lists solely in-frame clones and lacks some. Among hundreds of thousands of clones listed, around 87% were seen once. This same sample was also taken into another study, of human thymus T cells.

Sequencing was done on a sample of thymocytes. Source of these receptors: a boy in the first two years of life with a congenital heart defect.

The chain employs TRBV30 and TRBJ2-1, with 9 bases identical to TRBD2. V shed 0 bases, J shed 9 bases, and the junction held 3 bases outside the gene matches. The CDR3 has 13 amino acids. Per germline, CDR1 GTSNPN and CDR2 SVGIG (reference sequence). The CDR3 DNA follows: TGTGCCTGGAGTGTCGGAGCGGGGGGTGAGCAGTTCTTC. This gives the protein CAWSVGAGGEQFF. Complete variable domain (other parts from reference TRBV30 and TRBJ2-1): SQTIHQWPATLVQPVGSPLSLECTVEGTSNPNLYWYRQAAGRGLQLLFYSVGIGQISSEVPQNLSASRPQDRQFILSSKKLLLSDSGFYLCAWSVGAGGEQFFGPGTRLTVL.

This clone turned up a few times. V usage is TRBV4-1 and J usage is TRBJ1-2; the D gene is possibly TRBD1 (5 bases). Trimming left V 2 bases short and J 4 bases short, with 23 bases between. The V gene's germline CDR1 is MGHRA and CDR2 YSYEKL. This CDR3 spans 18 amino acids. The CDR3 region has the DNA TGCGCCAGCAGCCAAAAGGGGTTCCAGGGCGCCCTACGCTATGGCTACACCTTC. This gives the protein CASSQKGFQGALRYGYTF.

In DNA form, the CDR3 reads TGTGCCAGCAGTTTAACCCTAGGACTAGCGGGACAGGTCTCCTACAATGAGCAGTTCTTC. This codes for CASSLTLGLAGQVSYNEQFF. The J gene is TRBJ2-1, the V gene TRBV28; 12 bases are shared with TRBD2. This CDR3 has 20 residues. Trimming cost V 2 bases and J 0 bases; bases outside gene matches: 11. Germline lookup yields CDR1 MDHEN and CDR2 SYDVKM. Full variable domain (missing parts from reference TRBV28 and TRBJ2-1): DVKVTQSSRYLVKRTGEKVFLECVQDMDHENMFWYRQDPGLGLRLIYFSYDVKMKEKGDIPEGYSVSREKKERFSLILESASTNQTSMYLCASSLTLGLAGQVSYNEQFFGPGTRLTVL.

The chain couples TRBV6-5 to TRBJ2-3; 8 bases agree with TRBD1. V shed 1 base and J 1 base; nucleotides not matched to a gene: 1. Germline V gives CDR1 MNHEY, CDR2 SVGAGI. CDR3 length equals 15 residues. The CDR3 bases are TGTGCCAGCAGTTACTTGGGACAGGGCACAGATACGCAGTATTTT. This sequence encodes CASSYLGQGTDTQYF.

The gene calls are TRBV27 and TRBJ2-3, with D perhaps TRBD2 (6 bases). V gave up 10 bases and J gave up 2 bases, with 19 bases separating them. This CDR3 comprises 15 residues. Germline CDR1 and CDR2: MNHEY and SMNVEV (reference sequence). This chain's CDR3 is CATSFLAHHTDTQYF. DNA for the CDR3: TGTGCCACCTCATTCCTAGCGCATCACACAGATACGCAGTATTTT.